The 30 T cell receptor beta chains given below trace back to one sample, sequenced in a study of T-cell memory formation after mild COVID-19 (dated by TCRdb to about 2021). The method behind the library was 5' RACE. TCRdb lists the instrument as Illumina NovaSeq 6000. Using fastp at Q25 and MiXCR, TCRdb reprocessed the public reads and kept productive beta chains. Every CDR3 protein is listed once, alongside the most common genes and DNA of its rows. Recorded for this sample are hundreds of thousands of distinct CDR3 sequences; about 22% of them occurred a single time. Around 9.2% of the sample rests with the top ten. Sequencing was done on a sample of PBMCs or a T cell subset sorted from them (not recorded which). The receptors stem from an adult woman who had mild COVID-19 (a few samples of this study predate the infection). The sample titles of this study are shuffled in the database, so cell type and time point are left out; the donor was told from shared clones.

This clonotype was counted a few times. This chain links TRBV18 with TRBJ2-7; either TRBD1 or TRBD2 may fit D (5 bases each). Trimming removed 3 bases from V and 2 bases from J, with 11 bases in between. This CDR3 is 14 amino acids long. The germline V gene has CDR1 KGHSH and CDR2 LQKENI. The CDR3 sequence: CASSPGAPPYEQYF. DNA of the CDR3: TGTGCCAGCTCACCCGGGGCCCCTCCCTACGAGCAGTACTTC.

The chain uses TRBV7-9 and TRBJ1-2, with 9 bases fitting TRBD1. From germline, CDR1 is SEHNR and CDR2 FQNEAQ (reference sequence). The CDR3 spans 16 residues. The junction had 12 bases not matched to a gene; V was cut back by 6 bases and J by 4 bases. The chain's CDR3 is CASSWDREGAPYGYTF. The CDR3 nucleotides read TGTGCCAGCAGTTGGGACAGGGAGGGAGCCCCCTATGGCTACACCTTC.

This clonotype turned up a few times. This CDR3 is CASTIDSGSSFNEQFF. The CDR3, as DNA: TGTGCCAGCACGATAGACAGCGGGAGCTCATTTAATGAGCAGTTCTTC. The chain recombines TRBV9 with TRBJ2-1; the match to TRBD2 covers 8 bases. V was clipped by 6 bases and J by 7 bases; unmatched bases: 15. Germline CDR1 reads SGDLS; CDR2 reads YYNGEE. The CDR3 is 16 amino acids.

This clonotype has at least ten counts. A read error may produce the germline difference seen at one junction end. The chain employs TRBV7-8 and TRBJ2-1; D perhaps matches TRBD2 (5 bases). Germline-derived CDR1 and CDR2 are SGHVS and FQNEAQ. The CDR3 covers 11 residues. CDR3 amino acids: CASSLGLGVFF. CDR3 nucleotides: TGTGCCAGCAGCCTTGGACTGGGCGTTTTTTTC.

J is TRBJ2-3 and V is TRBV24-1, with D unclear. Germline CDR1 and CDR2: KGHDR and SFDVKD. The CDR3 is 13 residues long. The V end was cut by 5 bases, the J end by 0 bases, with 5 bases between. In DNA, the CDR3 is TGTGCCACCAGTGTCAGTAGCACAGATACGCAGTATTTT. This encodes CATSVSSTDTQYF.

There are a few counts of this clonotype. V usage is TRBV2 and J usage is TRBJ1-4; D unclear. This CDR3 comprises 14 residues. Germline values: CDR1 SNHLY, CDR2 FYNNEI. The V end lost 6 bases, the J end lost 0 bases, and 8 bases lay between the germline ends. The CDR3 loop is CASSLLTTNEKLFF. In nucleotides, the CDR3 is TGTGCCAGCAGCTTACTAACAACTAATGAAAAACTGTTTTTT. Filled out from reference TRBV2 and TRBJ1-4, the complete variable domain reads EPEVTQTPSHQVTQMGQEVILRCVPISNHLYFYWYRQILGQKVEFLVSFYNNEISEKSEIFDDQFSVERPDGSNFTLKIRSTKLEDSAMYFCASSLLTTNEKLFFGSGTQLSVL.

The sample holds a few counts of this clonotype. J is TRBJ2-7 and V is TRBV7-9, with 9 bases identical to TRBD2. The junction had 12 bases not matched to a gene; V was cut back by 8 bases and J by 4 bases. The CDR3 is 15 residues long. Germline loops: CDR1 SEHNR, CDR2 FQNEAQ (reference sequence). CDR3 loop: CASVMDSSGVYEQYF. As DNA, the CDR3 is TGTGCCAGCGTCATGGACTCTAGCGGGGTGTACGAGCAGTACTTC.

This chain links TRBV7-9 with TRBJ2-7, with 10 bases identical to TRBD2. There are 16 residues in the CDR3. CDR1 and CDR2 from the germline V gene are SEHNR and FQNEAQ (reference sequence). J lost 3 bases, V lost 5 bases, and 10 bases had no gene match. The CDR3 sequence: CASSAVTSGPIYEQYF. Here the CDR3 DNA reads TGTGCCAGCAGCGCCGTGACTAGCGGGCCGATCTACGAGCAGTACTTC.

This chain connects TRBV11-2 to TRBJ2-5; 8 positions match TRBD1. Trimming took 8 bases from V and 2 from J; bases not matched to a gene: 7. This CDR3 contains 14 residues. Germline V gene data show CDR1 as SGHAT and CDR2 as FQNNGV. The CDR3 region has the DNA TGTGCCAGCCAACAGGGGGTGAGACAAGAGACCCAGTACTTC. Residues: CASQQGVRQETQYF.

The genes are TRBV4-2 and TRBJ1-4, with 8 bases aligning to TRBD1. This CDR3 is 18 amino acids long. Unmatched junction bases numbered 13, after V lost 2 bases and J lost 5 bases. The V gene's germline CDR1 is LGHNA and CDR2 YNFKEQ. In DNA form, the CDR3 reads TGTGCCAGCAGCCAACCGACACGGACAGGGATCGGGAATGAAAAACTGTTTTTT. It translates to CASSQPTRTGIGNEKLFF.

The chain uses TRBV9 and TRBJ1-1; no firm D call. The ends were cut back, 0 bases at V and 2 bases at J, with 8 bases in the middle. Germline loops: CDR1 SGDLS, CDR2 YYNGEE. The CDR3 runs to 14 residues. The CDR3 spells CASSVETANTEAFF. CDR3 coding DNA: TGTGCCAGCAGCGTAGAAACAGCAAACACTGAAGCTTTCTTT.

This clonotype was counted ten times or more. The V and J genes are TRBV2 and TRBJ2-7, with 8 bases that match TRBD1. This CDR3 spans 14 amino acids. Germline CDR1 reads SNHLY; CDR2 reads FYNNEI. J gave up 0 bases and V 5 bases, and 3 bases lay outside the gene matches. The CDR3 region has the DNA TGTGCCAGCAGTACCCAGGGGGCCTCCTACGAGCAGTACTTC. The encoded protein is CASSTQGASYEQYF.

The chain joins TRBV6-2 or TRBV6-3 to TRBJ2-5; 7 bases are a match to TRBD2. Germline CDR1 reads MNHEY; CDR2 reads SVGEGT. The J segment lost 1 base and the V segment lost 2 bases, leaving 7 bases of the junction unmatched. The CDR3 totals 16 residues. The chain's CDR3 is CASSYLGSGFQETQYF. Written as DNA, the CDR3 is TGTGCCAGCAGTTACCTTGGTAGCGGGTTCCAAGAGACCCAGTACTTC.

The chain links TRBV5-6 to TRBJ2-7, with TRBD1 identical over 9 bases. The junction had 7 bases not matched to a gene; V was cut back by 2 bases and J by 4 bases. The CDR3 extends over 15 amino acids. Germline values: CDR1 SGHDT, CDR2 YYEEEE. CDR3 nucleotide sequence: TGTGCCAGCAGCTTTACGGGACAGGGTTCGTACGAGCAGTACTTC. Translating gives CASSFTGQGSYEQYF.

This clonotype was recorded at least ten times. The CDR3 DNA sequence: TGCGCCAGCAGCTTGGTCCCGAACACTGAAGCTTTCTTT. Translation gives CASSLVPNTEAFF. The chain uses TRBV5-1 and TRBJ1-1; D is uncertain. CDR3 size: 13 residues. Deletions cut 0 bases from V and 1 base from J, with 4 bases between. In germline, CDR1 is SGHRS, CDR2 YFSETQ.

This clonotype was counted ten times or more. The V call is TRBV7-2, the J call TRBJ2-3; D remains ambiguous. Deletions cut 4 bases from V and 4 bases from J, with 3 bases between. From germline, CDR1 is SGHTA and CDR2 FQGNSA. The CDR3 contains 11 residues. Written as DNA, the CDR3 is TGTGCCAGCAGCTCCGCAGATACGCAGTATTTT. Its protein product is CASSSADTQYF. Using reference TRBV7-2 and TRBJ2-3 for the parts outside the CDR3, the full variable domain is GAGVSQSPSNKVTEKGKDVELRCDPISGHTALYWYRQSLGQGLEFLIYFQGNSAPDKSGLPSDRFSAERTGGSVSTLTIQRTQQEDSAVYLCASSSADTQYFGPGTRLTVL.

This clonotype appeared a few times. The CDR3 DNA sequence: TGTGCCAGCAGCTTGGACATAGGGACAGGGGGATATAGCAATCAGCCCCAGCATTTT. It yields the protein CASSLDIGTGGYSNQPQHF. This chain joins TRBV5-5 and TRBJ1-5; 11 bases match TRBD1. The V gene's germline CDR1 is SGHKS and CDR2 YYEKEE (reference sequence). The V segment lost 0 bases and the J segment 0 bases; nucleotides outside the gene matches: 8. CDR3 length equals 19 residues.

The gene calls are TRBV7-3 and TRBJ2-2, with 10 bases that match TRBD1. CDR3 length equals 16 residues. Germline V lookup: CDR1 SGHTA, CDR2 FQGTGA. V lost 4 bases to trimming and J lost 1 base; unmatched junction nucleotides: 3. Here the CDR3 reads CASSSGTGVNTGELFF. The CDR3 region has the DNA TGTGCCAGCAGCTCCGGGACAGGGGTGAACACCGGGGAGCTGTTTTTT.

This clonotype has a handful of counts. The genes are TRBV7-2 and TRBJ2-7, with unresolved D. The CDR3 runs 12 residues. The V end was cut by 5 bases, the J end by 2 bases, with 7 bases between. The germline CDR1 and CDR2 sequences are SGHTA and FQGNSA. The DNA for the CDR3 is TGTGCCAGCAGCATAGAAGCCTACGAGCAGTACTTC. This translates into CASSIEAYEQYF.

This chain joins TRBV5-6 and TRBJ2-4; unclear D gene. Trimming cost V 5 bases and J 7 bases, with 16 bases left between them. The CDR3 covers 14 residues. CDR1 and CDR2 from the germline V gene are SGHDT and YYEEEE. The CDR3 DNA is TGTGCCAGCAGGGAGCGAGGCGATGTGAACATTCAGTACTTC. Protein: CASRERGDVNIQYF.

The table lists this clonotype with a few counts. V and J are TRBV29-1 and TRBJ2-5, with TRBD1 identical over 9 bases. The junction had 10 bases not matched to a gene; V was cut back by 6 bases and J by 5 bases. Germline V gives CDR1 SQVTM, CDR2 ANQGSEA. The CDR3 has 14 residues. In DNA, the CDR3 is TGCAGCGTCGGGACAGGGCGCGCATGGGAGACCCAGTACTTC. It translates to CSVGTGRAWETQYF.

This clonotype came up a few times. This chain joins TRBV7-2 and TRBJ2-2; D call uncertain. V shed 7 bases and J shed 4 bases, with 19 bases lying between them. Per germline, CDR1 SGHTA and CDR2 FQGNSA. This CDR3 is 16 amino acids long. CDR3 nucleotide sequence: TGTGCCAGCACAAGAGGTACACCAATCCGCACCGGGGAGCTGTTTTTT. It specifies CASTRGTPIRTGELFF.

V is TRBV20-1 and J is TRBJ1-6, with a weak D call TRBD1 (6 bases). The CDR3 is 13 amino acids. Germline CDR1 DFQATT, CDR2 SNEGSKA (reference sequence). V lost 2 bases to trimming and J lost 8 bases, with 10 bases between them. The CDR3 sequence is CSARQGHYSPLHF. CDR3 sequence (DNA): TGCAGTGCTAGACAGGGGCACTATTCACCCCTCCACTTT.

This chain joins TRBV12-3 or TRBV12-4 and TRBJ1-5, with TRBD1 as a possible D gene (5 bases). The CDR3 extends over 15 amino acids. Trimming stripped 6 bases from V and 1 base from J, with 13 bases between. The DNA of the CDR3 is TGTGCCAGCAGGTCGACAGCCACAAGCAATCAGCCCCAGCATTTT. Translation: CASRSTATSNQPQHF.

The chain employs TRBV7-9 and TRBJ2-7; D might be TRBD2 (5 bases). The CDR3 loop spans 13 amino acids. Trimming removed 1 base at V and 5 bases at J, with 9 bases between. Per germline, CDR1 SEHNR and CDR2 FQNEAQ (reference sequence). The CDR3, as DNA: TGTGCCAGCAGCTTAGGAACTAGGAACGAGCAGTACTTC. Its protein product is CASSLGTRNEQYF.

The chain uses TRBV7-2 and TRBJ2-3; perhaps TRBD2 as D (5 bases). Per the germline V gene, CDR1 is SGHTA and CDR2 is FQGNSA. V lost 1 base and J lost 6, with 14 bases in between. The CDR3 is 15 residues long. The CDR3 here is CASSLEATRDDTQYF. The CDR3 DNA is TGTGCCAGCAGCTTAGAAGCGACCCGGGATGATACGCAGTATTTT.

The gene calls are TRBV6-1 and TRBJ1-2; TRBD1 matches at 7 bases. Trimming removed 6 bases from V and 8 bases from J; junction bases left unmatched: 15. The CDR3 totals 15 residues. CDR1 is MNHNS, CDR2 SASEGT, per germline. In DNA form, the CDR3 reads TGTGCCAGCAGATCTTTTCCGGGGACAGCCGCCGGCTACACCTTC. It yields the protein CASRSFPGTAAGYTF.

This clonotype was picked up a small number of times. V gene TRBV24-1 combines with J gene TRBJ2-7, with D perhaps matching TRBD2 (6 bases). V lost 4 bases and J 2 bases, leaving 14 bases between the germline ends. CDR1 KGHDR and CDR2 SFDVKD come from the germline V gene. This CDR3 has 15 amino acids. DNA of the CDR3: TGTGCCACCAGTGACGCCGGGACTCGACCCTACGAGCAGTACTTC. Residues: CATSDAGTRPYEQYF.

This chain connects TRBV12-3 or TRBV12-4 to TRBJ2-5, with D tentatively TRBD1 or TRBD2 (5 bases each). The CDR3 length is 14 residues. V was trimmed by 5 bases and J by 7 bases, leaving 17 bases between them. In DNA, the CDR3 is TGTGCCAGCAGTAGGGGACGGGGATTAGGGACCCAGTACTTC. Its translation: CASSRGRGLGTQYF.

In its sample, this clonotype was seen a few times. The V gene is TRBV12-3 or TRBV12-4, the J gene TRBJ2-7; D is undetermined. The CDR3 consists of 14 residues. The V end lost 4 bases, the J end lost 2 bases, and 12 bases lay between the germline ends. The CDR3 nucleotides read TGTGCCAGCAGTTCCCCCAGGCAGGCCTACGAGCAGTACTTC. It translates to CASSSPRQAYEQYF.